This record concerns one T cell receptor beta chain sequence. Its target antigen remains unknown. No quality values exist for individual bases; no much larger clone is one base distant. TCR beta CDR3 regions were amplified from RNA transcripts. A first-round RT-PCR of the TCR CDR3 used the HTBI primer set with the Qiagen OneStep RT-PCR kit. The libraries were constructed in a second round of multiplex PCR and then size-selected and purified. Libraries were sequenced paired-end with 100 bp reads on an Illumina HiSeq2000. In the authors' own workflow: SOAPnuke was used to process the raw data, removing reads that contained adapters or uncalled bases, had a mean Phred below 15, or lacked an exact match to the constant primer or identifier. High-quality paired reads were merged with COPE v1.2.5, and unique nucleotide sequences were defined as clonotypes. MiTCR v1.1 was used to align the clonotypes against IMGT TRBV, TRBD and TRBJ reference segments. Analysis was restricted to V-J combinations with a frequency above 0.0001, which covered 98% to 99.2% of repertoires. The TCS score was defined as F50 (clonal expansion) divided by E x V (chaos), with BLOSUM62-based TCRdist calculated between CDR3 peptides within each V-J. Welch's t-statistics and random forest reduced roughly 540 V-J features to 13, which were used in a naive Bayes classifier (R e1071). TCRdb itself trimmed the public reads at Q25 with fastp, ran MiXCR and retained productive beta chains. CDR3 protein sequences are deduplicated, and each keeps its most common genes and DNA. Clone size and V and J calls follow TCRdb, not the original study. A total of hundreds of thousands of distinct CDR3 sequences appear in this sample, about 14% of them only once. In total, the top ten clones hold approximately 10% of the sample.

Stable Graves' hyperthyroidism was defined as no progression to ophthalmopathy during 18 months of follow-up. The hyperthyroidism patients were between 18 and 65 years old and newly diagnosed, with a disease duration of less than 2 months. Patients with uncontrolled infections, other autoimmune diseases, pregnancy or lactation were excluded. Diagnoses were based on clinical symptoms, serum thyroxine and TRAb, thyroid ultrasound and orbital computed tomography. PBMCs were separated from around 9.1 ml of fresh peripheral blood using Ficoll-Paque density gradient centrifugation. Total RNA was extracted using Trizol reagent, and RNA quality was assessed on an Agilent 2100 Bioanalyzer. These data are taken from a study of T cells in Graves' hyperthyroidism and ophthalmopathy (dated by TCRdb to the late 2010s). Regarding the research as a whole: Peripheral blood samples were taken at the time of initial diagnosis, prior to any treatment. The study also compared thyroid tissue and blood T-cell repertoires from 6 or 7 Graves' hyperthyroidism patients. An independent validation cohort of around 20 hyperthyroidism patients and approximately 15 patients who later progressed to ophthalmopathy tested prospective prediction of ophthalmopathy. After blood sampling, hyperthyroidism patients were treated with methimazole at a starting dose of 30 mg daily, and ophthalmopathy patients were treated with high-dose intravenous methylprednisolone. The roughly 94 discovery patients were randomly divided into training and test sets at a 7:3 ratio. The paper describes TCR Vbeta CDR3 sequencing of 130 to 150 peripheral blood samples, made up of around 41 ophthalmopathy patients, approximately 73 hyperthyroidism patients and 17 progressor patients. A discovery cohort of about 96 patients, approximately 45 with Graves' ophthalmopathy and 55 to 60 with stable Graves' hyperthyroidism, was used to find distinguishing TCR V-J signatures. The paper as a whole reports these results and caveats: Most expanded thyroid clonotypes (frequency above 0.001) were also found in blood, which suggests that blood repertoires may mirror thyroid immune responses. No statistical method was used to fix the sample size in advance, and group allocation was not hidden from the investigators. In cross-validation, a model built on a 13 V-J signature told ophthalmopathy apart from stable hyperthyroidism with approximately 90% sensitivity and approximately 84% specificity, and in testing the same model reached 80%/75%. In validation, the model predicted progression to ophthalmopathy a median of roughly 6.1 months before onset, with 70% to 71% sensitivity and roughly 72% specificity.

The CDR3 has 13 amino acids, counting the end cysteine and phenylalanine. The CDR3 DNA has 39 bases and is translated from base 1. At the junction V is shortened by 2 bases and J by 0 bases, with 4 bases in between. Reading the germline V gene gives CDR1 SQVTM and CDR2 ANQGSEA. This sequence originates from a woman under 30 with Graves' hyperthyroidism. This sequence uses TRBV29-1 and TRBJ2-2; the D gene is unclear. Sequenced: blood. The sequenced DNA: TGCAGCGTTGAACGAACGAACACCGGGGAGCTGTTTTTT. This codes for CSVERTNTGELFF.